This T cell receptor (beta chain) was sequenced in a study of control samples from healthy donors and cancer patients. This CDR3 spans 15 amino acids. V gave up 4 bases and J gave up 4 bases, with 16 bases separating them. Germline loops: CDR1 ENHRY, CDR2 SYGVKD. The assay was immunoSEQ multiplex PCR, and TCRdb's table has in-frame clones only and misses some. The profile shows roughly 130,000 clones, 75% to 95% of them singletons. This TCR was sampled from a man aged 18 to 29 in good health. This sequence joins TRBV10-3 and TRBJ2-5; perhaps TRBD1 as D (6 bases). Sequencing input: blood. This CDR3 is CAISVNRDAGETQYF. In nucleotides, the CDR3 is TGTGCCATCAGTGTAAACAGGGATGCAGGAGAGACCCAGTACTTC.